This T cell receptor (beta chain) comes out of a study of human T cells and chemical hapten exposure (dated by TCRdb to the early 2020s). Regarding the complete study: For sensitization, 2% DPC in acetone was applied to a roughly 2 cm by roughly 2 cm area of upper inner arm skin. The libraries were sequenced as a pool, and the TCR yield per sample differed mostly because of small variations in library volumes within the pool. The mostly female patient cohort included alopecia areata with under or over 50% scalp involvement, alopecia totalis and alopecia universalis. Peripheral blood TCR repertoire changes were tracked in vivo in alopecia patients during primary and secondary sensitization to the hapten diphenylcyclopropenone (DPC). Patch testing on the upper back used Finn chambers containing 0.01% DPC, with scoring done after 6 days according to International Contact Dermatitis Research Group standards. Approximately 28 alopecia patients gave blood for TCR sequencing at one to four time points (pre-sensitization, 2, 6 and 24 weeks). Patient blood was sampled pre-sensitization (week 0) and at 2, 6 and about 24 weeks after DPC sensitization. Throughout the roughly 23-week study period, patients were also given weekly therapeutic DPC doses on the scalp. What the authors observed across the whole study: After repeated subsampling, changes were observed in the strength of the expansion versus patch-test correlation and in the threshold at which the correlation became significant. DPC sensitization did not change the number of TCRs with a frequency above 1 in 1000, and there was no evidence of changes in global repertoire structure. Patch test score correlated positively with the number of PT1 expanded TCRs, reaching significance at thresholds 8, 16 and 32 but not at 4. Compared with pre-sensitization or healthy control sets, expanded TCRs formed significantly more large CDR3 similarity clusters, which is consistent with antigen-driven responses. Because every patient had alopecia, a presumed autoimmune disease, the patients' immune response might differ from that of healthy individuals.

Comment on this clonotype: The antigen it recognizes is unknown. No much larger clone is present one base from it, and per-base qualities are unavailable.

The sample's time point, from its label and the paper: patch test 3, about 24 weeks after DPC sensitization. The treatment or condition label, as the study defines it: therapeutic diphenylcyclopropenone sensitization with weekly scalp DPC. At each patch-test visit, blood was drawn before the patch test was applied. Eligible patients were aged 18 to 70, diagnosed with alopecia, deemed suitable for DPC therapy, and excluded if pregnant. Total RNA was extracted from unfractionated whole blood collected in Tempus Blood RNA tubes. The germline V gene (reference sequence) yields LGHDT for CDR1 and YNNKEL for CDR2. The CDR3, from cysteine to phenylalanine, totals 15 residues. Only the CDR3 DNA stays, 45 bases, in frame from base 1. The junction shows trimming of 1 base on V and 2 bases on J, plus 10 bases between the germline ends. Library preparation used RACE. Sequenced on a NextSeq 500. During library preparation, unique molecular identifiers were attached to individual cDNA molecules so that TCRs could be counted in a quantitative, reproducible way. Each blood RNA sample was used to sequence both TCR alpha and TCR beta chains. The authors processed their data as follows. The median number of TCRs per sample was some 100,000, ranging from about 20,000 to 690,600. V, J and CDR3 annotation of the TCR reads was performed with the Decombinator software suite. To make PS versus PT1 abundance plots, every sample was subsampled to the same number of TCRs (28,000). Expanded TCRs were defined as absent before sensitization and observed at least eight times at the 2-week time point. The public reads were run again by TCRdb, first through fastp at Q25 and then through MiXCR, and only productive beta chains were kept. Duplicate CDR3 protein sequences are folded into a single record with the most common DNA and genes. The V and J calls reflect TCRdb's pipeline rather than the authors' work. Within this sample are about 84,000 distinct CDR3 sequences, with 9.5% to 14% of them counted one time only. Around 3.6% of the sample goes to the ten largest clones.

This clonotype was sampled from a woman aged 50 to 60 with alopecia areata. Some clones in this sample may be carry-over from other donors' samples. The V and J genes are TRBV3-1 and TRBJ2-3; there is no confident call for the D gene. The sequencing here drew on whole blood, taken in connection with sensitization to the hapten diphenylcyclopropenone (DPC). At the DNA level, the sequence is TGTGCCAGCAGCCAAGGGGGTCTCGACACAGATACGCAGTATTTT. The encoded protein is CASSQGGLDTDTQYF.